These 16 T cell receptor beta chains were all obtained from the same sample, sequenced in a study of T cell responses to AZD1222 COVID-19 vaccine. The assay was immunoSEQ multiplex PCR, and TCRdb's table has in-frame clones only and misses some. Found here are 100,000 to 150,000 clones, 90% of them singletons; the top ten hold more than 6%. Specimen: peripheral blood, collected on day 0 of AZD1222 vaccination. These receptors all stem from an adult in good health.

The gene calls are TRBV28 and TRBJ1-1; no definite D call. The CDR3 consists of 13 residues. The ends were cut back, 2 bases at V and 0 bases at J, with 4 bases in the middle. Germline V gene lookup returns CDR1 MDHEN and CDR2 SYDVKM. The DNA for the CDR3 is TGTGCCAGCAGTTTAATAGTGAACACTGAAGCTTTCTTT. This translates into CASSLIVNTEAFF. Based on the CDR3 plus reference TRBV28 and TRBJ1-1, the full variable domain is DVKVTQSSRYLVKRTGEKVFLECVQDMDHENMFWYRQDPGLGLRLIYFSYDVKMKEKGDIPEGYSVSREKKERFSLILESASTNQTSMYLCASSLIVNTEAFFGQGTRLTVV.

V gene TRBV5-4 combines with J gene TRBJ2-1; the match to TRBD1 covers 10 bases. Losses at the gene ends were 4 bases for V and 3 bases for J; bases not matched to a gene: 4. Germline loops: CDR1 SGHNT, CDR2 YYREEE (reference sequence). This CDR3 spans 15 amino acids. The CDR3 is CASSGQGGFYNEQFF. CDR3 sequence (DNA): TGTGCCAGCAGCGGACAGGGGGGGTTCTACAATGAGCAGTTCTTC.

CDR3 in DNA: TGTGCCAGCAGTCGTCTAAGCGGGAGCACCTACAATGAGCAGTTCTTC. It specifies CASSRLSGSTYNEQFF. The chain couples TRBV28 to TRBJ2-1; TRBD2 aligns across 8 bases. Trimming removed 5 bases from V and 2 bases from J; junction bases left unmatched: 8. Germline CDR1 reads MDHEN; CDR2 reads SYDVKM. CDR3 size: 16 residues.

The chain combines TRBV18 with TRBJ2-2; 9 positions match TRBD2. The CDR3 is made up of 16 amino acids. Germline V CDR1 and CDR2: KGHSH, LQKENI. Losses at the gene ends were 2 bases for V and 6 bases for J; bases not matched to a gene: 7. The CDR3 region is CASSPSLSGSAGELFF. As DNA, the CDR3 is TGTGCCAGCTCACCATCACTTAGCGGGAGCGCCGGGGAGCTGTTTTTT.

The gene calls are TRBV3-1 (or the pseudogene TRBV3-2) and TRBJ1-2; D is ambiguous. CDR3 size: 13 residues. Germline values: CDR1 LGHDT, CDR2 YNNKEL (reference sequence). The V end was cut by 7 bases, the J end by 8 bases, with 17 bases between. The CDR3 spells CASTPREAGGYTF. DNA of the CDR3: TGTGCCAGCACGCCCCGGGAAGCGGGAGGCTACACCTTC.

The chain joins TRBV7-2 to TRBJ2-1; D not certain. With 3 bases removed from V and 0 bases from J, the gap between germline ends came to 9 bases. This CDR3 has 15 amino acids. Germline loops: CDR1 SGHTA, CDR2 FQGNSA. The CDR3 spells CASSLLPRSYNEQFF. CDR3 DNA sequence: TGTGCCAGCAGCTTGCTACCTCGCTCCTACAATGAGCAGTTCTTC.

Written as DNA, the CDR3 is TGTGCCAGCTCACCACAACTATTAGGGACAGGGAACACTGAAGCTTTCTTT. Translated: CASSPQLLGTGNTEAFF. V usage is TRBV18 and J usage is TRBJ1-1; 8 positions agree with TRBD1. V shed 1 base and J 1 base; nucleotides not matched to a gene: 8. This CDR3 has 17 residues. The germline gives CDR1 KGHSH, CDR2 LQKENI.

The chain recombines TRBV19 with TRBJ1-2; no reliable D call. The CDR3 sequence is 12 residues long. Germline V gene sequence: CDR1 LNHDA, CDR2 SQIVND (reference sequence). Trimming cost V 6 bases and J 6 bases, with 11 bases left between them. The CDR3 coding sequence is TGTGCCAGTAGCGGACTAGGGCATGGCTACACCTTC. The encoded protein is CASSGLGHGYTF.

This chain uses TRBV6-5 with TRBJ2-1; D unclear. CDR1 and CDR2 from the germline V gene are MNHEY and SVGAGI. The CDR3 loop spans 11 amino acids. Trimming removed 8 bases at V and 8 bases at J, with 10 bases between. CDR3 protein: CASRRLDEQFF. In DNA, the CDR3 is TGTGCCAGCCGCCGACTGGATGAGCAGTTCTTC.

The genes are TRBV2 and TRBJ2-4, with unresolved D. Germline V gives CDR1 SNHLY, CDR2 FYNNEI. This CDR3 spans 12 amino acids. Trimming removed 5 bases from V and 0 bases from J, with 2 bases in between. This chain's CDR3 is CASSLAKNIQYF. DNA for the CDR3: TGTGCCAGCAGTTTAGCCAAAAACATTCAGTACTTC.

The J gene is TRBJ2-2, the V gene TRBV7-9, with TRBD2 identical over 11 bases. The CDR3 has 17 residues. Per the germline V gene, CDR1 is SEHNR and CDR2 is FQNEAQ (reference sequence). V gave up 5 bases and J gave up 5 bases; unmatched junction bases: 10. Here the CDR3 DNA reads TGTGCCAGCAGCCCCCTTAGCGGGAGGGGGGCGACCGGGGAGCTGTTTTTT. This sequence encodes CASSPLSGRGATGELFF.

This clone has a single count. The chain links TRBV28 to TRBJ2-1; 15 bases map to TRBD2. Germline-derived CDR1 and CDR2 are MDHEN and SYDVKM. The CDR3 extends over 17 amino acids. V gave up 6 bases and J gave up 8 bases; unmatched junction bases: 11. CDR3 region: CASRSRTSGRAVDEQFF. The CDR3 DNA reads TGTGCCAGCAGATCCCGGACTAGCGGGAGGGCCGTGGATGAGCAGTTCTTC. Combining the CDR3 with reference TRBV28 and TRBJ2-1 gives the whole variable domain DVKVTQSSRYLVKRTGEKVFLECVQDMDHENMFWYRQDPGLGLRLIYFSYDVKMKEKGDIPEGYSVSREKKERFSLILESASTNQTSMYLCASRSRTSGRAVDEQFFGPGTRLTVL.

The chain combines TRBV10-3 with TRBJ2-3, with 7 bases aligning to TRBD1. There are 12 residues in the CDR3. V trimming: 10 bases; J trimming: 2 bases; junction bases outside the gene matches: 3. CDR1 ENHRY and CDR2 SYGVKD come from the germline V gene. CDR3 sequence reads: CATGQDTDTQYF. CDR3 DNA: TGTGCCACCGGACAGGACACAGATACGCAGTATTTT.

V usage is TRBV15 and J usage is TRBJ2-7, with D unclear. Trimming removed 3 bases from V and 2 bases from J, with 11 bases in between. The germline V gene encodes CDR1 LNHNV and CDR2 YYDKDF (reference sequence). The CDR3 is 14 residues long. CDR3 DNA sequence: TGTGCCACCAGCAGGGATAACGACCCCTACGAGCAGTACTTC. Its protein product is CATSRDNDPYEQYF.

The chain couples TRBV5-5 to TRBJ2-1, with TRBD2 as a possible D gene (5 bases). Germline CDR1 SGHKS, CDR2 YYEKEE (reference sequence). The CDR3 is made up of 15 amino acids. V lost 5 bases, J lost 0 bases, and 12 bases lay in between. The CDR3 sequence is CASRLGIGSYNEQFF. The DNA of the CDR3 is TGTGCCAGCAGGCTCGGGATAGGCTCCTACAATGAGCAGTTCTTC.

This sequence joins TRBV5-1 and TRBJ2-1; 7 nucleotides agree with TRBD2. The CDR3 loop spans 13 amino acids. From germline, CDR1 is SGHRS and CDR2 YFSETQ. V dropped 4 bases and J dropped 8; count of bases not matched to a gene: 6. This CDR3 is CASSQGLRDEQFF. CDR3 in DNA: TGCGCCAGCAGCCAGGGACTAAGGGATGAGCAGTTCTTC.